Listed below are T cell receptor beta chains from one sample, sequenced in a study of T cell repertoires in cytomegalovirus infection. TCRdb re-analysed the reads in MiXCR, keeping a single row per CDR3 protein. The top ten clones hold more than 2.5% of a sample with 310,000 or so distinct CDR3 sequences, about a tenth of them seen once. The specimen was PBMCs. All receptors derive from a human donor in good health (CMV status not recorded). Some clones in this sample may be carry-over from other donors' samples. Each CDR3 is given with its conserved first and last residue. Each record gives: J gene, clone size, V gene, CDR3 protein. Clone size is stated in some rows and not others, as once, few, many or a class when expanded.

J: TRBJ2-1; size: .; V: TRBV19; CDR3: CASSILGLAGGPHSYNEQFF
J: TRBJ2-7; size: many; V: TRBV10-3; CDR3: CAISELERGNYEQYF
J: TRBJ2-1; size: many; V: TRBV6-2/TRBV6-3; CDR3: CASSRDGFYNEQFF
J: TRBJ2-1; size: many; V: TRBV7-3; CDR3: CASSFGGEPYNEQFF
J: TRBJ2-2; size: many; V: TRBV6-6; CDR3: CASSYRTGGAPGELFF
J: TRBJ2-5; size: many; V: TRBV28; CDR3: CASSFSGASGETQYF
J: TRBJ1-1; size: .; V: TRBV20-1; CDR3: CSARALGRNTEAFF
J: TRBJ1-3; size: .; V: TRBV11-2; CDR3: CASRHQQGFTGSGNTIYF
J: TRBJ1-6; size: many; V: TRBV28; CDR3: CASSPGDRGSSPLHF
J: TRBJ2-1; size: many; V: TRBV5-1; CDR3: CASSFTGSSYNEQFF
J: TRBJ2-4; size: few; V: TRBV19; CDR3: CATLSGLENIQYF
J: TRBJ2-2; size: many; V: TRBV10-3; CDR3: CAISADYTGELFF
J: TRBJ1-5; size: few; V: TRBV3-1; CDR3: CASSQNRGNQPQHF
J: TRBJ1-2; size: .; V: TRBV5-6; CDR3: CASRLTGTGLSNYGYTF
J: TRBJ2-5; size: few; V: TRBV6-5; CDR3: CASSYGGSAQETQYF
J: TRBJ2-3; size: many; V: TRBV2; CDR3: CASSGGQGSDTQYF
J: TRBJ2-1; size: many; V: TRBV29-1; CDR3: CSVEAPGQGVHEQFF
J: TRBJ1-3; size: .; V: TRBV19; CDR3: CASDRENRNTIYF
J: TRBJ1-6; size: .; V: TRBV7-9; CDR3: CASSSRAAYNSPLHF
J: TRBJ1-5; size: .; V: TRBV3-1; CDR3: CASSPGQGPYGSNQSQHF
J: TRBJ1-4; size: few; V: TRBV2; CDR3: CASLFPGGATNEKLFF
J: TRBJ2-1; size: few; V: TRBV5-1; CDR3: CASSLGSGGSYNEQFF
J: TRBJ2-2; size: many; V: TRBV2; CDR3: CASSEDGGRELFF
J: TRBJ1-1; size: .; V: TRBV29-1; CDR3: CSVTGFATEAFF
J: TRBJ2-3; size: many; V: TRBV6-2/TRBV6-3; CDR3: CASSYHILGQGETDTQYF
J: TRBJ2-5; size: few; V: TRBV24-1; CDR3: CATSDPLSNQETQYF
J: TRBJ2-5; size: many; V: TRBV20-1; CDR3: CSARGLAGLVETQYF
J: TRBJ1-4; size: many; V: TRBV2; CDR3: CASRLTGRDEKLFF
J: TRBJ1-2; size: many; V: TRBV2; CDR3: CASTTGGLGYTF
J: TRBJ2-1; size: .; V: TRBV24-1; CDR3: CATSDKYNEQFF
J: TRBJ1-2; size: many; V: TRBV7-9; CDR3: CASSLFIDYTF
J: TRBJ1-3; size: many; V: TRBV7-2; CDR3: CASSLRAGGTGNTIYF
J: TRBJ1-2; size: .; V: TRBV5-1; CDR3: CASSGRADGYTF